Listed here is a single T cell receptor (beta chain). Germline values: CDR1 LNHDA, CDR2 SQIVND (reference sequence). CDR3 length: 15 amino acids. V was pared by 6 bases and J by 7 bases, with 11 bases of the junction left unmatched. Participant-given clinical history determined each cohort assignment. The source of the sample is a study of blood T cell repertoires in COVID-19. At the level of the study: The United States, Italy and Spain provided the acute and convalescent COVID-19 samples. T cells, B-cell-depleted T cells, or PBMCs supplied cDNA or gDNA.

Here immunoSEQ multiplex PCR was the method, and the copy in TCRdb shows in-frame clones only, minus some. The sample has approximately 220,000 clones, about 86% seen once. The TCR sequence derives from a woman in her twenties or thirties who had been exposed to COVID-19. The sample was PBMCs or T cells enriched from blood (not recorded which). V gene TRBV19 combines with J gene TRBJ1-1, with 10 bases matching TRBD1. The CDR3 loop is CASRIRTGGGSEAFF. As DNA, the CDR3 is TGTGCCAGTAGAATCCGGACAGGGGGTGGCAGTGAAGCTTTCTTT.